The clone carrying this TCR beta chain was counted a few times. Its specificity is not known. These data belong to a study of blood T cells in healthy people across ages. Study results and limitations: Lack of knowledge of donor CMV status possibly confounded expanded clonotype changes.

The CDR3 runs to 14 residues. Per germline, CDR1 SGHTA and CDR2 FQGTGA. PCR was performed a second time for 7 to 11 cycles using a sample-barcoded 5' primer and a J-beta primer mix. TCRdb reprocessed the 5' RACE reads with MiXCR, giving one entry per CDR3 protein. Of approximately 320,000 distinct CDR3 sequences detected, 27% appear once; the ten largest clones hold over 25%. Researchers collected approximately 9.9 milliliters of peripheral blood from every single donor. Extraction of total RNA produced a minimum of 5.5 micrograms from each sample. Sequencing was done on a sample of blood. The chain links TRBV7-3 to TRBJ2-5; D remains ambiguous. The J call may be wrong; the DNA end is better matched by TRBJ2-7. The TCR comes from a woman aged 70 to 79 in good health. The CDR3 reads CASSLSVNAYEQYF. CDR3 nucleotide sequence: TGTGCCAGCAGCTTAAGCGTCAATGCCTACGAGCAGTACTTC.